The clone carrying this T cell receptor beta chain was seen many times. The sample belongs to a study of neurological immune-mediated disorders. Germline V gene data show CDR1 as SEHNR and CDR2 as FQNEAQ (reference sequence). CDR3 length: 17 amino acids. The trim removed 5 bases at V and 6 bases at J, leaving 17 bases unmatched. TCRdb itself ran the 5' RACE reads through MiXCR, one entry per CDR3 protein. The sample gives about 46,000 distinct CDR3 sequences, roughly 4% of which show up once; approximately 5.4% is in the top ten. The gene calls are TRBV7-9 and TRBJ2-3; 7 nucleotides align to TRBD2. Sample: PBMCs. The source is an older woman with multiple sclerosis. Here the CDR3 reads CASSAGTGGFSGDTQYF. CDR3 nucleotides: TGTGCCAGCAGCGCAGGGACGGGGGGTTTCTCCGGGGATACGCAGTATTTT.